This TCR beta chain stems from a study of response to subunit inactivated influenza vaccine. TCRdb reanalysed the RT-PCR reads using MiXCR and keeps one entry per CDR3 protein. The data show just over 300,000 distinct CDR3 sequences, with 20% to 25% seen just once and 10% held by the top ten. Study results and limitations: The study's authors posited that every seasonal influenza vaccination enlists few new T cells.

CDR1 and CDR2 (germline): SGHRS, YFSETQ. Trimming took 2 bases from V and 8 from J, leaving 22 bases between them. The CDR3 is made up of 16 amino acids. Remarks on this clonotype: The antigen is undetermined.

The sequence came from a man between 50 and 75 years old who received an inactivated influenza vaccine. The rearrangement uses TRBV5-1 and TRBJ1-2; TRBD1 might be the D (6 bases). The specimen comprised PBMCs from blood, sampled approximately 20 months after vaccination. CDR3 coding DNA: TGCGCCAGCAGCTTAACACAACAGGGCTTGTCAAAAGGCTACACCTTC. It encodes CASSLTQQGLSKGYTF. Using reference TRBV5-1 and TRBJ1-2 for the parts outside the CDR3, the full variable domain is KAGVTQTPRYLIKTRGQQVTLSCSPISGHRSVSWYQQTPGQGLQFLFEYFSETQRNKGNFPGRFSGRQFSNSRSEMNVSTLELGDSALYLCASSLTQQGLSKGYTFGSGTRLTVV.